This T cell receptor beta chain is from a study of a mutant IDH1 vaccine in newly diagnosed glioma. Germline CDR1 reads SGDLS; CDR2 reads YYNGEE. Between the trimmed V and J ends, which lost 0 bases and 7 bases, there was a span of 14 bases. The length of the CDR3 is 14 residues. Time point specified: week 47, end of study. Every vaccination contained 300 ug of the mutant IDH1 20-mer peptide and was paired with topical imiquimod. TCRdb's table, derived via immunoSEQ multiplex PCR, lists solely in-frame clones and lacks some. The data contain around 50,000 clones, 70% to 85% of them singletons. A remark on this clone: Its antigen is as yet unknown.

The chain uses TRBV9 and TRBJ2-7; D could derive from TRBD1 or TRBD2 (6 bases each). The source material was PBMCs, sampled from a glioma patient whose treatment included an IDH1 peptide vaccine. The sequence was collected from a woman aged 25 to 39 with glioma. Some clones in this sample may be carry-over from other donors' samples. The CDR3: CASSVDRGAGEQYF. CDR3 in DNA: TGTGCCAGCAGCGTAGATAGGGGGGCGGGGGAGCAGTACTTC. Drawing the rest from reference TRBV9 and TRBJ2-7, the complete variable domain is DSGVTQTPKHLITATGQRVTLRCSPRSGDLSVYWYQQSLDQGLQFLIQYYNGEERAKGNILERFSAQQFPDLHSELNLSSLELGDSALYFCASSVDRGAGEQYFGPGTRLTVT.